One sample yielded the 13 T cell receptor beta chains listed below, sequenced in a study of T-cell memory formation after mild COVID-19. Each CDR3 protein gets one entry after TCRdb re-called the 5' RACE reads with MiXCR. The table records roughly 180,000 distinct CDR3 sequences, 11% of them present only once. The sample comprised PBMCs or a T cell subset sorted from them (not recorded which). The receptor set was obtained from a young man who had mild COVID-19 (a few samples of this study predate the infection). Cell type and time point are not known.

CDR3 bases: TGTGCCAGCAGTGCCATTGGGGCGGAAACCGGGGAGCTGTTTTTT. This sequence encodes CASSAIGAETGELFF. The chain joins TRBV2 to TRBJ2-2; possible D gene TRBD1, 5 bases. The length of the CDR3 is 15 residues. V lost 4 bases and J 5 bases, leaving 14 bases between the germline ends. Germline CDR1 and CDR2: SNHLY and FYNNEI.

The V and J genes are TRBV20-1 and TRBJ2-5, with 12 positions matching TRBD2. The germline V gene encodes CDR1 DFQATT and CDR2 SNEGSKA (reference sequence). The CDR3 has 15 residues. V lost 3 bases and J lost 5; bases outside the gene matches: 7. CDR3 DNA sequence: TGCAGTGCTAGGTCTAGCGGGGGGGCCCGGGAGACCCAGTACTTC. Translated: CSARSSGGARETQYF.

V usage is TRBV20-1 and J usage is TRBJ2-7; D is unclear. CDR1 and CDR2 from the germline V gene are DFQATT and SNEGSKA (reference sequence). V was pared by 3 bases and J by 5 bases, with 17 bases between. CDR3 length equals 14 residues. DNA of the CDR3: TGCAGTGCTAGGGACCGGATGGGTTTGGACGAGCAGTACTTC. Translated: CSARDRMGLDEQYF.

This clonotype showed up just a few times. This chain links TRBV11-2 with TRBJ2-3; 8 bases align to TRBD2. Germline V CDR1 and CDR2: SGHAT, FQNNGV. The CDR3 totals 15 residues. With V trimmed by 4 bases and J by 0 bases, 3 bases remained unmatched. Here the CDR3 DNA reads TGTGCCAGCAGCTCCTTAGCGGGGAGCACAGATACGCAGTATTTT. This gives the protein CASSSLAGSTDTQYF.

This clonotype has more than one count but fewer than ten. CDR3 nucleotides: TGTGCCAGCAGCTTAGCCGGCCTCCCAGGGGAGCTGTTTTTT. Translated, it gives CASSLAGLPGELFF. The V call is TRBV7-6, the J call TRBJ2-2; D gene unclear. This CDR3 contains 14 residues. Deletions cut 0 bases from V and 8 bases from J, with 10 bases between. Per germline, CDR1 SGHVS and CDR2 FNYEAQ.

A few counts support this clonotype. V gene TRBV5-6 combines with J gene TRBJ2-5, with D unclear. Germline lookup yields CDR1 SGHDT and CDR2 YYEEEE. Deletions cut 0 bases from V and 3 bases from J, with 6 bases between. CDR3 length equals 13 residues. The CDR3, as DNA: TGTGCCAGCAGCTTGGACGAGAAAGAGACCCAGTACTTC. Its protein is CASSLDEKETQYF.

This clonotype was observed a handful of times. This sequence joins TRBV24-1 and TRBJ2-1, with TRBD1 identical over 10 bases. The CDR3 is made up of 16 amino acids. V lost 3 bases to trimming and J lost 6 bases; unmatched junction nucleotides: 7. Germline CDR1 and CDR2: KGHDR and SFDVKD. CDR3 sequence: CATSDPGTGVLNEQFF. CDR3 sequence (DNA): TGTGCCACCAGTGATCCCGGGACAGGGGTTCTCAATGAGCAGTTCTTC.

This clonotype was seen only a few times. This chain uses TRBV6-5 with TRBJ2-7; D remains ambiguous. CDR3 length equals 13 residues. Trimming pared 2 bases from V and 4 bases from J, leaving 9 bases between. CDR1 and CDR2 (germline): MNHEY, SVGAGI. The CDR3 loop reads CASSYKAGYEQYV. The CDR3 DNA sequence: TGTGCCAGCAGTTACAAGGCAGGTTACGAGCAGTACGTC.

The sample holds a few counts of this clonotype. The chain recombines TRBV6-5 with TRBJ2-2, with 8 positions matching TRBD1. The CDR3 totals 15 residues. Germline lookup yields CDR1 MNHEY and CDR2 SVGAGI. V shed 6 bases and J 4 bases; nucleotides not matched to a gene: 7. The CDR3 coding sequence is TGTGCCAGCAGACCCCAGGGGGCGGGCACCGGGGAGCTGTTTTTT. It codes for CASRPQGAGTGELFF.

This CDR3 reads CASSELAATDTQYF. DNA for the CDR3: TGTGCCAGCTCAGAACTAGCGGCCACAGATACGCAGTATTTT. The chain is built from TRBV18 and TRBJ2-3; 8 positions match TRBD2. The CDR3 has 14 residues. Germline V gene lookup returns CDR1 KGHSH and CDR2 LQKENI. Trimming cost V 5 bases and J 2 bases; bases outside gene matches: 3.

The V gene is TRBV19, the J gene TRBJ2-1; D unresolved. CDR3 size: 13 residues. Trimming removed 2 bases from V and 8 bases from J, with 10 bases in between. CDR1 is LNHDA and CDR2 is SQIVND in the germline V gene (reference sequence). CDR3 nucleotides: TGTGCCAGTAGTATATTGACGGGTCATGAGCAGTTCTTC. Residues: CASSILTGHEQFF.

The rearrangement joins TRBV7-2 to TRBJ1-6; no definite D call. Trimming removed 6 bases from V and 10 bases from J, with 13 bases in between. This CDR3 is built from 13 residues. CDR1 and CDR2 from the germline V gene are SGHTA and FQGNSA. In DNA, the CDR3 is TGTGCCAGCAGACCCTTCCCCGGGTCACCCCTCCACTTT. As protein: CASRPFPGSPLHF.

V is TRBV7-8 and J is TRBJ1-6, with 10 bases aligning to TRBD1. Germline assignment: CDR1 SGHVS and CDR2 FQNEAQ. J lost 7 bases, V lost 5 bases, and 2 bases had no gene match. The CDR3 consists of 14 residues. The CDR3 nucleotides are TGTGCCAGCAGCCAGGACAGGGGGAATTCACCCCTCCACTTT. It codes for CASSQDRGNSPLHF.